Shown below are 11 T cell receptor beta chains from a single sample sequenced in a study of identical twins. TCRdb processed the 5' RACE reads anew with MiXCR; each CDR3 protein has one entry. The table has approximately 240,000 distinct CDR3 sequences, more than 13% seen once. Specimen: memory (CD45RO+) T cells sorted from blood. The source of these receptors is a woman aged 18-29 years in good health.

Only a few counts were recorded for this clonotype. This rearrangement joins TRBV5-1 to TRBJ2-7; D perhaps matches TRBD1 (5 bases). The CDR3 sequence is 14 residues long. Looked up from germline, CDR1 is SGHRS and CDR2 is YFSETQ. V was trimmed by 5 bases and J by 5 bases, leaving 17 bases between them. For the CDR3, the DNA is TGCGCCAGCAGAGATGCTAGGGGTAGTAACGAGCAGTACTTC. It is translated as CASRDARGSNEQYF.

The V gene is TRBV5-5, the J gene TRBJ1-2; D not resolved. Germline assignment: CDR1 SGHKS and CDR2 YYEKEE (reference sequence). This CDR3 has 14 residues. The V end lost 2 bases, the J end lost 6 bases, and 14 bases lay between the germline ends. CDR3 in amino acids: CASSLDRAQHGYTF. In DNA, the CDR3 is TGTGCCAGCAGCTTAGACCGGGCCCAACATGGCTACACCTTC.

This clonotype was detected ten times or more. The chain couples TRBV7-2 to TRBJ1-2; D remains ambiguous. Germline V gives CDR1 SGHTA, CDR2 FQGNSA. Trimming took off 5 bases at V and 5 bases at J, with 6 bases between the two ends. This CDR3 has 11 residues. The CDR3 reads CASSPVYGYTF. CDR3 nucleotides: TGTGCCAGCAGCCCTGTGTATGGCTACACCTTC.

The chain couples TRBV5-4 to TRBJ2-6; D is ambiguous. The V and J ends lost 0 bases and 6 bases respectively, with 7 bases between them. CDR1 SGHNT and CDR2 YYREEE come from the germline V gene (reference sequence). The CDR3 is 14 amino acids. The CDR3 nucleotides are TGTGCCAGCAGCTTGGTTACCGAGGCCAACGTCCTGACTTTC. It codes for CASSLVTEANVLTF.

The CDR3 DNA follows: TGTGCCAGCAGGGGACACAAGAACACTGAAGCTTTCTTT. It codes for CASRGHKNTEAFF. The chain is built from TRBV12-3 or TRBV12-4 and TRBJ1-1; the D gene is possibly TRBD1 (6 bases). Trimming removed 6 bases from V and 1 base from J, with 9 bases in between. The CDR3 is made up of 13 amino acids.

The CDR3 DNA follows: TGTGCCAGCACACCAGCGGGAGGAGGCTACAATGAGCAGTTCTTC. Its protein is CASTPAGGGYNEQFF. This sequence joins TRBV28 and TRBJ2-1; 9 nucleotides line up with TRBD2. The V gene's germline CDR1 is MDHEN and CDR2 SYDVKM. CDR3 length equals 15 residues. J was trimmed by 3 bases and V by 7 bases; bases with no gene match: 7.

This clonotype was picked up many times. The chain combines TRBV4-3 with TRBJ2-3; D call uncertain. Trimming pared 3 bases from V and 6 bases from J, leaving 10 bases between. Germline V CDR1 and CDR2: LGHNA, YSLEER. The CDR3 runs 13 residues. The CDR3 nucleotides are TGCGCCAGCAGCCACTCAATGGGGGATACGCAGTATTTT. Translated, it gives CASSHSMGDTQYF.

CDR3 region: CASSELGAEQYF. In DNA form, the CDR3 reads TGTGCCAGCAGCGAACTAGGGGCCGAGCAGTACTTC. The V and J genes are TRBV7-9 and TRBJ2-7, with D tentatively TRBD1 or TRBD2 (5 bases each). V was pared by 5 bases and J by 6 bases, with 11 bases between. Germline CDR1 SEHNR, CDR2 FQNEAQ (reference sequence). The CDR3 length is 12 residues.

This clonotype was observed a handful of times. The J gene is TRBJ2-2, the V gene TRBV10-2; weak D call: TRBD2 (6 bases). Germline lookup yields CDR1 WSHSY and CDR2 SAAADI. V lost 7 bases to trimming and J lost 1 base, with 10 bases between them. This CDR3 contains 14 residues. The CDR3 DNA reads TGCGCCAGCACCTTTAGCGGGAACACCGGGGAGCTGTTTTTT. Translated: CASTFSGNTGELFF.

CDR3 region: CASRGEVKTQYF. The CDR3 DNA sequence: TGTGCCAGCAGGGGGGAGGTGAAGACCCAGTACTTC. The chain couples TRBV25-1 to TRBJ2-5; perhaps TRBD2 as D (6 bases). Germline CDR1 reads MGHDK; CDR2 reads SYGVNS. The CDR3 loop spans 12 amino acids. The V gene lost 6 bases and the J gene lost 6 bases, with 11 bases spanning the gap.

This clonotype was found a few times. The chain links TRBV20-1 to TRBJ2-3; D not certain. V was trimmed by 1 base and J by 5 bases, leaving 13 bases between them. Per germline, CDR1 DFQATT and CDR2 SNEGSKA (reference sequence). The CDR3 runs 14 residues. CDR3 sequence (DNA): TGCAGTGCTAGAGTATCCCCCTCGGGAGATACGCAGTATTTT. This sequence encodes CSARVSPSGDTQYF.